This T cell receptor beta chain derives from a study of a mutant IDH1 vaccine in newly diagnosed glioma. Study information: Vaccination followed radiotherapy alone by 4-6 weeks, or accompanied temozolomide cycles. Treated patients had a mean age of roughly 40 years and an approximately 62% male, about 38% female split. Receipt of radiotherapy, temozolomide, or both preceded the study, and most received both.

On this clone itself: Its target is not known.

Profiling relied on immunoSEQ multiplex PCR, and the TCRdb table lists in-frame clones only, not all of them. The profile covers 50,000 to 60,000 clones, with 75% to 90% appearing a single time and roughly 6% taken by the ten largest. CDR3 size: 15 residues. Germline V gene sequence: CDR1 MNHNY, CDR2 SVGAGI (reference sequence). V gave up 6 bases and J gave up 1 base, with 13 bases separating them. Sample time point: week 23, last vaccination. In the vaccine, a single dose held 300 ug of the mutant IDH1 20-mer peptide, along with topical imiquimod. The TCR sequence derives from a middle-aged man with glioma. The chain combines TRBV6-6 with TRBJ1-3; D is unresolved. Sequences were derived from PBMCs, sampled from a glioma patient whose treatment included an IDH1 peptide vaccine. The CDR3 DNA is TGTGCCAGCAGCCCGGACGGAGGATCTGGAAACACCATATATTTT. It translates to CASSPDGGSGNTIYF.